One sample yielded the 30 T cell receptor beta chains listed below, sequenced in a study of T cell responses to AZD1222 COVID-19 vaccine. Here immunoSEQ multiplex PCR was the method, and the copy in TCRdb shows in-frame clones only, minus some. Of around 150,000 clones listed, about nine tenths are singletons. Source: peripheral blood, taken on day 0 of AZD1222 vaccination. The receptor source for this set is an adult in good health.

This rearrangement joins TRBV9 to TRBJ2-1; tentatively, D is TRBD1 (5 bases). The CDR3 runs 18 residues. Germline assignment: CDR1 SGDLS and CDR2 YYNGEE. V lost 7 bases and J lost 4, with 27 bases in between. CDR3 residues: CASPYFNRGRSRYNEQFF. The CDR3, as DNA: TGTGCCAGCCCTTATTTCAATAGGGGTAGGTCCCGGTACAATGAGCAGTTCTTC.

CDR3 DNA: TGTGCCACCAGCAACCGACAGGGTGAACGCTACGAGCAGTACTTC. This sequence encodes CATSNRQGERYEQYF. V and J are TRBV15 and TRBJ2-7; TRBD1 matches 7 bases. There are 15 residues in the CDR3. Germline V gene data show CDR1 as LNHNV and CDR2 as YYDKDF (reference sequence). V shed 4 bases, J shed 3 bases, and the junction held 9 bases outside the gene matches.

Only one count was recorded for this clone. This chain connects TRBV7-9 to TRBJ2-7; 9 nucleotides align to TRBD1. V dropped 5 bases and J dropped 4; count of bases not matched to a gene: 12. The CDR3 contains 16 residues. Germline CDR1 and CDR2: SEHNR and FQNEAQ (reference sequence). This CDR3 reads CASSDSPYRGRYEQYF. As DNA, the CDR3 is TGTGCCAGCAGCGATTCCCCTTACAGGGGGCGGTACGAGCAGTACTTC. The complete variable domain, with remaining parts taken from reference TRBV7-9 and TRBJ2-7, reads DTGVSQNPRHKITKRGQNVTFRCDPISEHNRLYWYRQTLGQGPEFLTYFQNEAQLEKSRLLSDRFSAERPKGSFSTLEIQRTEQGDSAMYLCASSDSPYRGRYEQYFGPGTRLTVT.

The rearrangement uses TRBV7-3 and TRBJ2-1; D not certain. The CDR3 covers 14 residues. In germline, CDR1 is SGHTA, CDR2 FQGTGA. Deletions cut 6 bases from V and 0 bases from J, with 9 bases between. The CDR3 sequence: CASSIDHSYNEQFF. In nucleotides, the CDR3 is TGTGCCAGCAGTATTGACCACTCCTACAATGAGCAGTTCTTC.

The chain couples TRBV9 to TRBJ2-1; TRBD2 aligns across 7 bases. CDR3 length equals 21 residues. The V segment lost 0 bases and the J segment 1 base; nucleotides outside the gene matches: 19. The V gene's germline CDR1 is SGDLS and CDR2 YYNGEE. CDR3 DNA sequence: TGTGCCAGCAGCGTAGGGGCTTTTAGTCCACGGGAGCGGGGTTCCTACAATGAGCAGTTCTTC. This codes for CASSVGAFSPRERGSYNEQFF.

J is TRBJ2-7 and V is TRBV29-1; 11 bases agree with TRBD1. Germline V CDR1 and CDR2: SQVTM, ANQGSEA. Losses at the gene ends were 6 bases for V and 4 bases for J; bases not matched to a gene: 8. The CDR3 consists of 14 residues. Here the CDR3 DNA reads TGCAGCGTCCGCAAAGGGACAGGGGGGTACGAGCAGTACTTC. Translating gives CSVRKGTGGYEQYF.

This chain uses TRBV19 with TRBJ2-5; D unclear. Trimming shortened V by 5 bases and J by 4 bases, and 8 bases separated the two germline ends. The CDR3 spans 12 residues. CDR1 is LNHDA, CDR2 SQIVND, per germline (reference sequence). The CDR3 sequence is CASSPPGETQYF. CDR3 coding DNA: TGTGCCAGTAGTCCGCCGGGAGAGACCCAGTACTTC.

The V and J genes are TRBV23-1 and TRBJ1-6; unclear D gene. TRBV23-1 is known as an ORF, though its function is uncertain. V gave up 5 bases and J gave up 10 bases, with 18 bases separating them. The CDR3 is 15 residues long. This CDR3 is CASSVRATGRSPLHF. The CDR3 region has the DNA TGCGCCAGCAGTGTCCGGGCCACGGGAAGGTCACCCCTCCACTTT.

The rearrangement links TRBV28 to TRBJ1-5; D uncertain. The V gene lost 3 bases and the J gene lost 2 bases, with 17 bases spanning the gap. The CDR3 sequence is 17 residues long. In germline, CDR1 is MDHEN, CDR2 SYDVKM. The CDR3 reads CASSFRGGSRGNQPQHF. The CDR3 nucleotides read TGTGCCAGCAGTTTCCGAGGTGGCAGCCGCGGCAATCAGCCCCAGCATTTT.

The chain uses TRBV12-5 and TRBJ2-7, with TRBD2 matching over 7 bases. The CDR3 totals 18 residues. V lost 1 base, J lost 0 bases, and 12 bases stayed unmatched. From germline, CDR1 is LGHNT and CDR2 FRNRAP. The CDR3 here is CASGLAGTGSGPSYEQYF. The CDR3 nucleotides are TGTGCTAGTGGTTTGGCCGGGACTGGTAGCGGGCCCTCCTACGAGCAGTACTTC. Drawing the rest from reference TRBV12-5 and TRBJ2-7, the complete variable domain is DARVTQTPRHKVTEMGQEVTMRCQPILGHNTVFWYRQTMMQGLELLAYFRNRAPLDDSGMPKDRFSAEMPDATLATLKIQPSEPRDSAVYFCASGLAGTGSGPSYEQYFGPGTRLTVT.

This chain uses TRBV3-1 (or the pseudogene TRBV3-2) with TRBJ1-3; D gene unclear. From germline, CDR1 is LGHDT and CDR2 YNNKEL (reference sequence). V was clipped by 0 bases and J by 4 bases, with 13 bases between them. The CDR3 is made up of 16 amino acids. Written as DNA, the CDR3 is TGTGCCAGCAGCCAAGATTTTTGGGTTTCAGGAAACACCATATATTTT. This codes for CASSQDFWVSGNTIYF.

The chain carries TRBV6-2 or TRBV6-3 and TRBJ2-2; no reliable D call. V was pared by 2 bases and J by 6 bases, with 13 bases between. This CDR3 has 15 amino acids. CDR1 is MNHEY, CDR2 SVGEGT, per germline. The CDR3 region has the DNA TGTGCCAGCAGTTACGAGCGCCTAAGGCCCGGGGAGCTGTTTTTT. Encoded protein: CASSYERLRPGELFF.

This chain uses TRBV5-6 with TRBJ1-1, with 8 nucleotides matching TRBD1. Germline CDR1 SGHDT, CDR2 YYEEEE. J gave up 7 bases and V 4 bases, and 9 bases lay outside the gene matches. The CDR3 spans 14 residues. CDR3 region: CASSELGQALEAFF. The CDR3 DNA sequence: TGTGCCAGCAGCGAGTTGGGACAGGCCCTTGAAGCTTTCTTT.

The CDR3 protein is CASGSMGRGKDTQYF. CDR3 in DNA: TGTGCTAGTGGGTCCATGGGGAGGGGGAAAGATACGCAGTATTTT. V and J are TRBV12-5 and TRBJ2-3; possible D gene TRBD2, 7 bases. Trimming left V 6 bases short and J 5 bases short, with 18 bases between. From germline, CDR1 is LGHNT and CDR2 FRNRAP. This CDR3 is built from 15 residues.

This clone was observed once. The rearrangement joins TRBV27 to TRBJ1-2; weak D call: TRBD1 (6 bases). The CDR3 spans 15 residues. Between the trimmed V and J ends, which lost 6 bases and 4 bases, there was a span of 18 bases. Per the germline V gene, CDR1 is MNHEY and CDR2 is SMNVEV (reference sequence). The CDR3 DNA sequence: TGTGCCAGCAGGGCCGACAGGATTCAATCCTATGGCTACACCTTC. Its protein is CASRADRIQSYGYTF.

The J gene is TRBJ2-2, the V gene TRBV6-4; no clear D. V was trimmed by 6 bases and J by 1 base, leaving 9 bases between them. Germline CDR1 reads MRHNA; CDR2 reads SNTAGT. The CDR3 is 14 residues long. The CDR3 region is CASSPQGNTGELFF. The CDR3 bases are TGTGCCAGCAGCCCCCAAGGGAACACCGGGGAGCTGTTTTTT.

The V and J genes are TRBV19 and TRBJ1-1, with 7 positions matching TRBD1. The V and J ends lost 3 bases and 10 bases, in that order; junction bases with no gene match: 8. The CDR3 contains 13 residues. Germline V gene lookup returns CDR1 LNHDA and CDR2 SQIVND (reference sequence). The CDR3 DNA follows: TGTGCCAGTAGTATCCAGCTCAGGGGGGGAGCTTTCTTT. Encoded protein: CASSIQLRGGAFF.

J is TRBJ1-1 and V is TRBV29-1; D is perhaps TRBD1 (5 bases). Trimming shortened V by 4 bases and J by 7 bases, and 10 bases separated the two germline ends. The CDR3 is 11 residues long. CDR1 is SQVTM and CDR2 is ANQGSEA in the germline V gene. In DNA, the CDR3 is TGCAGCGTTGGGCATGGGGGTGAAGCTTTCTTT. The encoded protein is CSVGHGGEAFF.

The chain employs TRBV29-1 and TRBJ2-3, with TRBD1 identical over 9 bases. The ends lost 8 bases at V and 2 bases at J; junction bases unmatched: 5. CDR1 is SQVTM, CDR2 ANQGSEA, per germline. The CDR3 length is 13 residues. The CDR3 sequence: CSFWTGDTDTQYF. Here the CDR3 DNA reads TGCAGCTTCTGGACAGGGGACACAGATACGCAGTATTTT.

The gene calls are TRBV27 and TRBJ1-4, with D possibly matching TRBD1 (5 bases). The CDR3 loop spans 14 amino acids. Germline values: CDR1 MNHEY, CDR2 SMNVEV (reference sequence). Trimming took off 1 base at V and 8 bases at J, with 11 bases between the two ends. The CDR3 loop is CASSLLGVGEKLFF. CDR3 DNA sequence: TGTGCCAGCAGTTTATTAGGGGTTGGAGAAAAACTGTTTTTT.

The rearrangement uses TRBV12-3 or TRBV12-4 and TRBJ1-1; no firm D call. The CDR3 loop spans 13 amino acids. Trimming took off 4 bases at V and 9 bases at J, with 15 bases between the two ends. CDR3 nucleotides: TGTGCCAGCAGTTCCACCCGGGAGACCCAAGCTTTCTTT. Its translation is CASSSTRETQAFF.

V is TRBV19 and J is TRBJ1-2, with 8 bases matching TRBD1. With 0 bases clipped from V and 3 bases from J, the junction kept 3 bases outside the gene matches. CDR3 length equals 15 residues. Germline V gene lookup returns CDR1 LNHDA and CDR2 SQIVND (reference sequence). The CDR3 DNA sequence: TGTGCCAGTAGTATAGACAGGGGGCTCTACTATGGCTACACCTTC. This translates into CASSIDRGLYYGYTF.

The chain combines TRBV15 with TRBJ2-2, with D maybe TRBD2 (6 bases). Germline loops: CDR1 LNHNV, CDR2 YYDKDF (reference sequence). This CDR3 is built from 17 residues. The germline V and J ends were trimmed by 0 bases and 0 bases, with 11 bases remaining between them. CDR3 residues: CATSRDLASANTGELFF. The DNA of the CDR3 is TGTGCCACCAGCAGAGATCTGGCTAGCGCGAACACCGGGGAGCTGTTTTTT.

This clone was found once. The chain carries TRBV11-2 and TRBJ2-2; 7 positions match TRBD2. The CDR3 consists of 14 residues. The V segment lost 3 bases and the J segment 6 bases; nucleotides outside the gene matches: 4. Germline lookup yields CDR1 SGHAT and CDR2 FQNNGV. Here the CDR3 DNA reads TGTGCCAGCAGCTTTGGGGGGGACGCCGGGGAGCTGTTTTTT. This codes for CASSFGGDAGELFF.

About this clone itself: The sample has other DNA sequences that encode this CDR3 too. The chain carries TRBV5-4 and TRBJ1-1, with D uncertain. Between the trimmed V and J ends, which lost 0 bases and 1 base, there was a span of 4 bases. The germline V gene encodes CDR1 SGHNT and CDR2 YYREEE (reference sequence). The CDR3 sequence is 13 residues long. This CDR3 reads CASSLGGNTEAFF. The CDR3 bases are TGTGCCAGCAGCTTGGGTGGGAACACTGAAGCTTTCTTT.

This chain connects TRBV9 to TRBJ1-4, with 10 nucleotides matching TRBD1. CDR1 and CDR2 (germline): SGDLS, YYNGEE. Trimming removed 3 bases from V and 5 bases from J; junction bases left unmatched: 1. The CDR3 is 14 residues long. CDR3 sequence reads: CASSADRGNEKLFF. CDR3 DNA sequence: TGTGCCAGCAGCGCGGACAGGGGGAATGAAAAACTGTTTTTT.

This sequence joins TRBV5-5 and TRBJ2-2, with D unresolved. Trimming took off 5 bases at V and 2 bases at J, with 13 bases between the two ends. The germline CDR1 and CDR2 sequences are SGHKS and YYEKEE (reference sequence). The length of the CDR3 is 15 residues. CDR3 protein: CASSPVAVNTGELFF. CDR3 nucleotides: TGTGCCAGCAGTCCGGTAGCAGTTAACACCGGGGAGCTGTTTTTT.

The chain recombines TRBV5-4 with TRBJ1-3, with TRBD1 matching over 9 bases. The CDR3 is 15 amino acids. Germline-derived CDR1 and CDR2 are SGHNT and YYREEE (reference sequence). The junction had 5 bases not matched to a gene; V was cut back by 4 bases and J by 3 bases. CDR3 protein: CASSVQGAGGNTIYF. CDR3 nucleotide sequence: TGTGCCAGCAGCGTACAGGGGGCGGGTGGAAACACCATATATTTT.

This rearrangement joins TRBV27 to TRBJ1-6; D is undetermined. Looked up from germline, CDR1 is MNHEY and CDR2 is SMNVEV (reference sequence). Deletions cut 7 bases from V and 5 bases from J, with 12 bases between. The CDR3 sequence is 14 residues long. CDR3 amino acids: CASKDSGHNSPLHF. CDR3 DNA: TGTGCCAGCAAAGACTCGGGCCATAATTCACCCCTCCACTTT.

The chain joins TRBV7-2 to TRBJ1-2; perhaps TRBD1 as D (5 bases). V was pared by 3 bases and J by 1 base, with 12 bases between. Looked up from germline, CDR1 is SGHTA and CDR2 is FQGNSA. The CDR3 runs 15 residues. The chain's CDR3 is CASSFPGTVNYGYTF. DNA for the CDR3: TGTGCCAGCAGCTTCCCTGGGACGGTTAACTATGGCTACACCTTC.